These 22 T cell receptor beta chains originate from one sample sequenced in a study of cytomegalovirus exposure and HLA in healthy donors. PCR employed 60 Vbeta and 13 Jbeta primers. The assay was immunoSEQ multiplex PCR, and TCRdb's table has in-frame clones only and misses some. The sample totals approximately 45,000 clones. Sequencing was performed on PBMCs. The receptor source for this set is a male donor in good health and CMV-seronegative.

The rearrangement joins TRBV27 to TRBJ1-2; D gene unclear. The CDR3 consists of 14 residues. Per germline, CDR1 MNHEY and CDR2 SMNVEV (reference sequence). The ends were cut back, 2 bases at V and 6 bases at J, with 13 bases in the middle. CDR3 in amino acids: CASSLSGQFNGYTF. CDR3 coding DNA: TGTGCCAGCAGTTTAAGTGGGCAATTCAATGGCTACACCTTC.

V and J are TRBV19 and TRBJ1-2; 7 bases fit TRBD1. CDR3 length equals 16 residues. Germline V lookup: CDR1 LNHDA, CDR2 SQIVND (reference sequence). The V segment lost 7 bases and the J segment 0 bases; nucleotides outside the gene matches: 11. CDR3 sequence reads: CASKRRSDRANYGYTF. CDR3 nucleotide sequence: TGTGCCAGTAAAAGGCGAAGCGACAGGGCTAACTATGGCTACACCTTC.

The V call is TRBV12-5, the J call TRBJ2-7, with D tentatively TRBD1 (6 bases). Trimming removed 6 bases from V and 5 bases from J, with 11 bases in between. The CDR3 is 12 amino acids. Germline CDR1 is LGHNT and CDR2 is FRNRAP. The CDR3, as DNA: TGTGCTAGTGGCTCCGGACAGAACGAGCAGTACTTC. It translates to CASGSGQNEQYF.

This chain connects TRBV28 to TRBJ1-6, with 8 bases aligning to TRBD1. The germline V gene encodes CDR1 MDHEN and CDR2 SYDVKM. Trimming removed 5 bases from V and 7 bases from J; junction bases left unmatched: 10. The CDR3 contains 16 residues. Written as DNA, the CDR3 is TGTGCCAGCAGTCCACTGACAGGGGAAGGCAATTCACCCCTCCACTTT. It specifies CASSPLTGEGNSPLHF.

The chain joins TRBV10-3 to TRBJ2-3; 9 nucleotides line up with TRBD1. The CDR3 is 14 amino acids. Germline V lookup: CDR1 ENHRY, CDR2 SYGVKD. J lost 4 bases, V lost 7 bases, and 6 bases had no gene match. Here the CDR3 DNA reads TGTGCCATCAAGCCGGGACAGGGTCCAGATACGCAGTATTTT. It is translated as CAIKPGQGPDTQYF.

The chain uses TRBV18 and TRBJ2-3, with D perhaps matching TRBD1 (5 bases). This CDR3 is built from 14 residues. Germline V gives CDR1 KGHSH, CDR2 LQKENI. Trimming stripped 3 bases from V and 4 bases from J, with 11 bases between. The DNA for the CDR3 is TGTGCCAGCTCACCGACAGAGACCTCAGATACGCAGTATTTT. Translating it yields CASSPTETSDTQYF.

The rearrangement links TRBV29-1 to TRBJ1-1, with D tentatively TRBD1 (5 bases). The CDR3 loop spans 13 amino acids. In germline, CDR1 is SQVTM, CDR2 ANQGSEA. Trimming stripped 1 base from V and 0 bases from J, with 6 bases between. CDR3 sequence reads: CSVEGGMNTEAFF. DNA of the CDR3: TGCAGCGTTGAAGGGGGCATGAACACTGAAGCTTTCTTT.

CDR3 amino acids: CASSGTGDWTYGYTF. CDR3 nucleotide sequence: TGTGCCAGCAGTGGGACAGGGGATTGGACCTATGGCTACACCTTC. The chain couples TRBV25-1 to TRBJ1-2, with TRBD1 matching 9 bases. CDR1 MGHDK and CDR2 SYGVNS come from the germline V gene. The CDR3 is made up of 15 amino acids. V gave up 4 bases and J gave up 4 bases; unmatched junction bases: 7.

The chain employs TRBV7-9 and TRBJ1-1, with D maybe TRBD1 (5 bases). V was trimmed by 1 base and J by 8 bases, leaving 11 bases between them. The CDR3 length is 13 residues. Germline V gene sequence: CDR1 SEHNR, CDR2 FQNEAQ (reference sequence). DNA for the CDR3: TGTGCCAGCAGCTTAGAAGGGGCACAGGAAGCTTTCTTT. Translation gives CASSLEGAQEAFF.

This rearrangement joins TRBV18 to TRBJ1-2; D is unclear. CDR3 length equals 17 residues. Germline lookup yields CDR1 KGHSH and CDR2 LQKENI. Trimming removed 2 bases at V and 2 bases at J, with 18 bases between. The CDR3 region is CASSPAGVVILNYGYTF. CDR3 DNA sequence: TGTGCCAGCTCACCAGCCGGTGTTGTGATATTAAACTATGGCTACACCTTC.

The J gene is TRBJ1-4, the V gene TRBV6-6; unclear D gene. Germline V CDR1 and CDR2: MNHNY, SVGAGI (reference sequence). The CDR3 runs 16 residues. Deletions cut 5 bases from V and 0 bases from J, with 13 bases between. The CDR3, as DNA: TGTGCCAGCAGTGCACTTGAAATTTCAACTAATGAAAAACTGTTTTTT. Translation: CASSALEISTNEKLFF.

The V and J genes are TRBV5-4 and TRBJ1-2; possible D gene TRBD1, 5 bases. Germline V gene data show CDR1 as SGHNT and CDR2 as YYREEE (reference sequence). Trimming shortened V by 3 bases and J by 4 bases, and 10 bases separated the two germline ends. The CDR3 covers 13 residues. This chain's CDR3 is CASSSGGGYGYTF. The CDR3 DNA reads TGTGCCAGCAGCTCCGGGGGAGGCTATGGCTACACCTTC.

The chain combines TRBV7-6 with TRBJ2-1, with D maybe TRBD2 (7 bases). Germline loops: CDR1 SGHVS, CDR2 FNYEAQ. The CDR3 spans 15 residues. V was pared by 0 bases and J by 2 bases, with 8 bases between. The CDR3: CASSLAGGPYNEQFF. As DNA, the CDR3 is TGTGCCAGCAGCTTAGCGGGGGGGCCCTACAATGAGCAGTTCTTC.

The CDR3 loop reads CASSVDRVLYGYTF. CDR3 in DNA: TGTGCCAGCAGTGTGGACAGGGTACTCTATGGCTACACCTTC. The chain links TRBV6-1 to TRBJ1-2, with 8 bases aligning to TRBD1. Germline CDR1 reads MNHNS; CDR2 reads SASEGT. This CDR3 has 14 residues. After removal of 4 bases from V and 4 bases from J, the junction contained 5 bases not matched to a gene.

The chain uses TRBV4-2 and TRBJ2-2; 9 bases line up with TRBD1. Germline assignment: CDR1 LGHNA and CDR2 YNFKEQ. The CDR3 is 15 residues long. Losses at the gene ends were 4 bases for V and 5 bases for J; bases not matched to a gene: 5. CDR3 in DNA: TGTGCCAGCAGCCCTGGGACAGGGAGGACCGGGGAGCTGTTTTTT. This sequence encodes CASSPGTGRTGELFF.

The chain combines TRBV14 with TRBJ1-6; the D gene is possibly TRBD1 (6 bases). V was shortened by 0 bases and J by 4 bases, with 7 bases between the two germline ends. The CDR3 spans 15 residues. Per germline, CDR1 SGHDN and CDR2 FVKESK. CDR3 nucleotides: TGTGCCAGCAGCCAAGACAGGGGATATAATTCACCCCTCCACTTT. It translates to CASSQDRGYNSPLHF. Full variable domain (remainder filled in from reference TRBV14 and TRBJ1-6): EAGVTQFPSHSVIEKGQTVTLRCDPISGHDNLYWYRRVMGKEIKFLLHFVKESKQDESGMPNNRFLAERTGGTYSTLKVQPAELEDSGVYFCASSQDRGYNSPLHFGNGTRLTVT.

This rearrangement joins TRBV18 to TRBJ1-2; 7 nucleotides match TRBD1. The V segment lost 3 bases and the J segment 4 bases; nucleotides outside the gene matches: 5. The CDR3 has 14 amino acids. Germline CDR1 reads KGHSH; CDR2 reads LQKENI. The CDR3 reads CASSPPGGGYGYTF. The CDR3, as DNA: TGTGCCAGCTCACCTCCAGGGGGAGGCTATGGCTACACCTTC.

The V call is TRBV23-1, the J call TRBJ2-1, with TRBD2 matching over 9 bases. TRBV23-1 is an ORF; its function is uncertain. The length of the CDR3 is 16 residues. The V gene end was trimmed by 0 bases and the J gene end by 0 bases; junction bases not matched to a gene: 0. The CDR3 DNA sequence: TGCGCCAGCAGTCAATCTAGCGGGAGCTCCTACAATGAGCAGTTCTTC. Residues: CASSQSSGSSYNEQFF.

The rearrangement uses TRBV6-1 and TRBJ1-5, with TRBD1 matching 8 bases. The CDR3 runs 15 residues. The germline gives CDR1 MNHNS, CDR2 SASEGT. The V gene end was trimmed by 7 bases and the J gene end by 6 bases; junction bases not matched to a gene: 11. The CDR3 nucleotides read TGTGCCAGCACCTACCTGACAGGGGAGGGTCAGCCCCAGCATTTT. It yields the protein CASTYLTGEGQPQHF.

The chain carries TRBV4-2 and TRBJ2-1, with D tentatively TRBD2 (5 bases). Trimming stripped 4 bases from V and 9 bases from J, with 19 bases between. CDR3 length equals 15 residues. Germline loops: CDR1 LGHNA, CDR2 YNFKEQ. The CDR3 protein is CASSPEAGTAGEQFF. The CDR3 DNA reads as TGTGCCAGCAGCCCGGAGGCGGGCACGGCCGGTGAGCAGTTCTTC.

V is TRBV9 and J is TRBJ1-5; no definite D call. Germline V lookup: CDR1 SGDLS, CDR2 YYNGEE. This CDR3 comprises 14 residues. Trimming left V 0 bases short and J 4 bases short, with 8 bases between. The CDR3 region has the DNA TGTGCCAGCAGCGTAGGAGGGTTTAATCAGCCCCAGCATTTT. It codes for CASSVGGFNQPQHF.

The V call is TRBV2, the J call TRBJ2-7, with D possibly being TRBD1 (6 bases). Deletions cut 7 bases from V and 0 bases from J, with 19 bases between. This CDR3 contains 16 residues. CDR1 is SNHLY, CDR2 FYNNEI, per germline. Written as DNA, the CDR3 is TGTGCCAGCACCAACTCCGGGGACATCTTCTCCTACGAGCAGTACTTC. Residues: CASTNSGDIFSYEQYF.